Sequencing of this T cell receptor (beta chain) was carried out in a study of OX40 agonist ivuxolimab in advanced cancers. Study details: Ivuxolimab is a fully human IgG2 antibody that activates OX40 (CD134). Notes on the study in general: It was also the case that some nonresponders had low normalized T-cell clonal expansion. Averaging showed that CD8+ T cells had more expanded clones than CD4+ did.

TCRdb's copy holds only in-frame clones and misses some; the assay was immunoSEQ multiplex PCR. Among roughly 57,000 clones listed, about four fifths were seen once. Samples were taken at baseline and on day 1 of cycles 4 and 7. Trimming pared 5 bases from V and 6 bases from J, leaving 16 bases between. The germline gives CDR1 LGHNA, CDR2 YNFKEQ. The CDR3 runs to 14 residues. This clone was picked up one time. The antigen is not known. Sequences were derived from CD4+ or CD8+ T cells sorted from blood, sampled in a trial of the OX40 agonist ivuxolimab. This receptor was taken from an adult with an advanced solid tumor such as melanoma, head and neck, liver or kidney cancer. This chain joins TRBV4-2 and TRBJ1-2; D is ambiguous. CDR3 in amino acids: CASSAGPVVNGYTF. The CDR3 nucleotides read TGTGCCAGCAGCGCCGGACCCGTAGTAAATGGCTACACCTTC.